These 6 T cell receptor beta chains originate from one sample sequenced in a study of blood T cell repertoires in COVID-19. The assay was immunoSEQ multiplex PCR, and TCRdb's table has in-frame clones only and misses some. The table has 350,000 to 550,000 clones, around 89% seen once; the top ten hold 1.1%. The sequenced sample was PBMCs or T cells enriched from blood (not recorded which). Receptor source: a man aged 30 to 45 who had recovered from COVID-19.

This chain uses TRBV9 with TRBJ2-2; tentative D call: TRBD1 (6 bases). The ends were cut back, 4 bases at V and 6 bases at J, with 16 bases in the middle. The CDR3 runs 15 residues. Germline V gives CDR1 SGDLS, CDR2 YYNGEE. The CDR3 nucleotides read TGTGCCAGCAGCCCCAAGACAGGCTCTCCCGGGGAGCTGTTTTTT. Protein product: CASSPKTGSPGELFF.

The chain recombines TRBV10-2 with TRBJ1-2, with TRBD1 matching 10 bases. With V trimmed by 2 bases and J by 10 bases, 13 bases remained unmatched. This CDR3 contains 16 residues. Germline V lookup: CDR1 WSHSY, CDR2 SAAADI. The CDR3 DNA reads as TGCGCCAGCAGTGAGCCCGGGGTGGGGACAGGGGAATACTACACCTTC. Its translation is CASSEPGVGTGEYYTF.

This rearrangement joins TRBV6-5 to TRBJ1-5; no reliable D call. Germline assignment: CDR1 MNHEY and CDR2 SVGAGI. V was shortened by 7 bases and J by 2 bases, with 9 bases between the two germline ends. This CDR3 is built from 13 residues. CDR3 in DNA: TGTGCCAGCATGAGTACAGGCAATCAGCCCCAGCATTTT. Protein: CASMSTGNQPQHF.

The chain uses TRBV7-9 and TRBJ2-5; 16 bases are a match to TRBD2. The CDR3 runs to 18 residues. With V trimmed by 5 bases and J by 5 bases, 11 bases remained unmatched. Germline CDR1 SEHNR, CDR2 FQNEAQ (reference sequence). The CDR3 region is CASSGAGTSGRAVETQYF. CDR3 coding DNA: TGTGCCAGCAGCGGGGCCGGGACTAGCGGGAGGGCCGTGGAGACCCAGTACTTC. The full variable domain, completed using reference TRBV7-9 and TRBJ2-5, is DTGVSQNPRHKITKRGQNVTFRCDPISEHNRLYWYRQTLGQGPEFLTYFQNEAQLEKSRLLSDRFSAERPKGSFSTLEIQRTEQGDSAMYLCASSGAGTSGRAVETQYFGPGTRLLVL.

This rearrangement joins TRBV30 to TRBJ1-1; D is ambiguous. CDR1 and CDR2 from the germline V gene are GTSNPN and SVGIG (reference sequence). Trimming took 4 bases from V and 4 from J, leaving 10 bases between them. The CDR3 length is 12 residues. The CDR3 loop reads CAWNSGFTEAFF. Written as DNA, the CDR3 is TGTGCCTGGAATTCGGGGTTCACTGAAGCTTTCTTT. Combining the CDR3 with reference TRBV30 and TRBJ1-1 gives the whole variable domain SQTIHQWPATLVQPVGSPLSLECTVEGTSNPNLYWYRQAAGRGLQLLFYSVGIGQISSEVPQNLSASRPQDRQFILSSKKLLLSDSGFYLCAWNSGFTEAFFGQGTRLTVV.

This rearrangement joins TRBV19 to TRBJ1-1; 8 bases are shared with TRBD1. The V and J ends lost 9 bases and 3 bases, in that order; junction bases with no gene match: 9. Germline loops: CDR1 LNHDA, CDR2 SQIVND (reference sequence). CDR3 length: 14 amino acids. CDR3 in amino acids: CASTNPTGDTEAFF. DNA of the CDR3: TGTGCCAGCACGAACCCGACAGGGGACACTGAAGCTTTCTTT.